This note documents a single T cell receptor beta chain sequence. The data belong to a study of CD4+ T cells in melanoma. The CDR3 covers 15 residues. CDR1 and CDR2 from the germline V gene are LGHDT and YNNKEL (reference sequence). V was clipped by 8 bases and J by 5 bases, with 18 bases between them. Data came from immunoSEQ multiplex PCR; TCRdb stores just in-frame clones and leaves some out. The sample lists about 10,000 clones, roughly four fifths seen once, with around 20% in the top ten. The rearrangement links TRBV3-1 (or the pseudogene TRBV3-2) to TRBJ2-2; D possibly corresponds to TRBD2 (7 bases). The sample taken for sequencing was cells from a culture (not recorded whether cultured in vitro). The sequence was collected from a human donor with melanoma. The CDR3 loop is CASRGGGHVTGELFF. The CDR3 nucleotides are TGTGCCAGCCGGGGCGGGGGCCATGTGACCGGGGAGCTGTTTTTT.